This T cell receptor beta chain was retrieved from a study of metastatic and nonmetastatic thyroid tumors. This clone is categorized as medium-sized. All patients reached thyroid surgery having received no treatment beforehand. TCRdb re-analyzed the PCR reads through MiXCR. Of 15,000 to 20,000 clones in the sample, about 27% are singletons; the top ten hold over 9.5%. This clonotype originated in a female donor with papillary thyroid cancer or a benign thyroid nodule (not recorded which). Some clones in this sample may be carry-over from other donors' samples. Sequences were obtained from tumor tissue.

CDR3 protein: CASSSGTTKGGYTF. In nucleotides, the CDR3 is TGTGCCAGCAGCTCCGGGACAACCAAGGGGGGCTACACCTTC. V and J are TRBV12-3 or TRBV12-4 and TRBJ1-2; tentatively, D is TRBD1 (6 bases). The CDR3 consists of 14 residues. V was trimmed by 6 bases and J by 8 bases, leaving 19 bases between them.